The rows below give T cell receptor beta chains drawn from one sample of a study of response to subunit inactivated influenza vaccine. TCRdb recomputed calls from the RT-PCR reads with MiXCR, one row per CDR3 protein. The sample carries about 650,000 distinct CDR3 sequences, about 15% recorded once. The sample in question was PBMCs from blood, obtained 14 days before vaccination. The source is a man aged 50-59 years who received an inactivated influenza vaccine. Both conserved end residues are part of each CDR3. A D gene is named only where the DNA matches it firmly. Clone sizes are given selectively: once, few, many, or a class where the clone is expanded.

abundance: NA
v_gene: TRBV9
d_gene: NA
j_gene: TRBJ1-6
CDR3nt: TGTGCCAGCAGCGTAGGGCCGAAGGATTCACCCCTCCACTTT
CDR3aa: CASSVGPKDSPLHF

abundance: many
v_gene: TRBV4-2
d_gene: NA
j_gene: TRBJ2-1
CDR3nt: TGTGCCAGCAGCCAAACACAACAGGGTGAGATCAATGAGCAGTTCTTC
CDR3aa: CASSQTQQGEINEQFF

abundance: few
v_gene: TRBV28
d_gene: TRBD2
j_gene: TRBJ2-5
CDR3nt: TGTGCCAGCAGGAAACTAGCGGGAGTCCCAGAGACCCAGTACTTC
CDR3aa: CASRKLAGVPETQYF

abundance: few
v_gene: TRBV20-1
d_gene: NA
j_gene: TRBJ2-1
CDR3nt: TGCAGTGCTAGAGATGGGTCAGGGGCCTACAATGAGCAGTTCTTC
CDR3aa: CSARDGSGAYNEQFF

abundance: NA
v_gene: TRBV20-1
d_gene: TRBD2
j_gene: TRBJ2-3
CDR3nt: TGCAGTGCTAGGGCTAGCGGGAGGGCTCGGGGCACAGATACGCAGTATTTT
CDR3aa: CSARASGRARGTDTQYF

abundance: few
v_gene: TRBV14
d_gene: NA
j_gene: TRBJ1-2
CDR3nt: TGTGCCAGCAGCCAAGGCTGGCTGGTCAGTGGCTACACCTTC
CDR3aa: CASSQGWLVSGYTF

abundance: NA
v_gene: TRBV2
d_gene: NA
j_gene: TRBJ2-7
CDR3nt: TGTGCCAGCAGTGAAAGGGGTCGATTTCGGGGTCGAAGCTACGAGCAGTACTTC
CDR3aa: CASSERGRFRGRSYEQYF

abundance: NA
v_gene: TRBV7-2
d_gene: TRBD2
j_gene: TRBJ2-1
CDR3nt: TGTGCCAGCAGCTGGGCGGGAGGGCGAAACAATGAGCAGTTCTTC
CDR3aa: CASSWAGGRNNEQFF

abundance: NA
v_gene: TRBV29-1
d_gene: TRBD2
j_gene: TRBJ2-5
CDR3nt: TGCAGCGTCGAAACCCCACTAGCGGGACAAGAGACCCAGTACTTC
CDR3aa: CSVETPLAGQETQYF

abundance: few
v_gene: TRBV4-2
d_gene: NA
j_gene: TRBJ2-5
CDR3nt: TGTGCCAGCAGCCAAGTGGGGGAAGGGTTAGAGACCCAGTACTTC
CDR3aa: CASSQVGEGLETQYF

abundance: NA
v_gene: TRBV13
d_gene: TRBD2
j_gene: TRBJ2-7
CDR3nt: TGTGCCAGCAGCCCATTGGGGGGACTAGCGGGAGAATTTGGGCAGTACTTC
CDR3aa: CASSPLGGLAGEFGQYF

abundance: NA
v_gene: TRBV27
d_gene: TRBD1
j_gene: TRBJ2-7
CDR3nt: TGTGCCAGCAGACGGACAGGGGGCGGCGAGCAGTACTTC
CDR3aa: CASRRTGGGEQYF

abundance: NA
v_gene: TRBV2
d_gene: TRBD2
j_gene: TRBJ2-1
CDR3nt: TGTGCCAGCAGAGGACTAGCGGGTGAGCAGTTCTTC
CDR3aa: CASRGLAGEQFF

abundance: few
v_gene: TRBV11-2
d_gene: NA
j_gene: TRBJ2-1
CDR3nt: TGTGCCAGCAGCCCCAGGGGATGGGACTACAATGAGCAGTTCTTC
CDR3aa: CASSPRGWDYNEQFF

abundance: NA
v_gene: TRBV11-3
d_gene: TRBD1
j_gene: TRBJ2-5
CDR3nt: TGTGCCAGCAGCGTCCAGGGGGCCCCCGAGACCCAGTACTTC
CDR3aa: CASSVQGAPETQYF

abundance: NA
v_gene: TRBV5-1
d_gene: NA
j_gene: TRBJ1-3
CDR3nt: TGCGCCAGCAGCTTGGGGCAGCCTTCTGGAAACACCATATATTTT
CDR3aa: CASSLGQPSGNTIYF

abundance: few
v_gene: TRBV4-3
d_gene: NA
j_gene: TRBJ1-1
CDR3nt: TGCGCCAGCAGCCAAGATATGGTGAGGGCCGAATCGAACACTGAAGCTTTCTTT
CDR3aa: CASSQDMVRAESNTEAFF

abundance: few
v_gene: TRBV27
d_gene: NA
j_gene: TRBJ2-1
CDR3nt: TGTGCCACCTACGGGGCAGACTACAATGAGCAGTTCTTC
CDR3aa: CATYGADYNEQFF

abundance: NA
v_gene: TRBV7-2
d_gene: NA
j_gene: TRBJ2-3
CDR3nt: TGTGCCAGCAGCTTAGGCCCTGAGTTTGATACGCAGTATTTT
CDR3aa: CASSLGPEFDTQYF

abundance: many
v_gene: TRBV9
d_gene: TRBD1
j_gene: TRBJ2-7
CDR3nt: TGTGCCAGCAGCGTCGGACAGGGAGAGAACGAGCAGTACTTC
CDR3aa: CASSVGQGENEQYF

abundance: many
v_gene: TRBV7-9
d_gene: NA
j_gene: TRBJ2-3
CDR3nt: TGTGCCAGCAGCCCAGGACACCGCACAGATACGCAGTATTTT
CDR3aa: CASSPGHRTDTQYF

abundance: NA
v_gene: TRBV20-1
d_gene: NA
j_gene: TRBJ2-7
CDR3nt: TGCAGTGCTACTAGACAGTACTCATACACCTACGAGCAGTACTTC
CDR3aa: CSATRQYSYTYEQYF

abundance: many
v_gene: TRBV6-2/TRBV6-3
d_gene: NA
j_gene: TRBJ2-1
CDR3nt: TGTGCCAGCAGACCTAGCGACAATGAGCAGTTCTTC
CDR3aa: CASRPSDNEQFF

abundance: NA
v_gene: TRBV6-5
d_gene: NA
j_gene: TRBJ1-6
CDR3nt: TGTGCCAGCAGTTCAAGGGGAGGCGGTTCACCCCTCCACTTT
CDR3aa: CASSSRGGGSPLHF

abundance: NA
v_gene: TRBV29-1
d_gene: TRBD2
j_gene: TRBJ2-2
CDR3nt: TGCAGCGTTGAATTTCGGCTAGCGGGGAACACCGGGGAGCTGTTTTTT
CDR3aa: CSVEFRLAGNTGELFF

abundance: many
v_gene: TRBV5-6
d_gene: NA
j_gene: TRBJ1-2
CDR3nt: TGTGCCAGCAGCATGGTGGGGCGGGACTATGGCTACACCTTC
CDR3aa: CASSMVGRDYGYTF

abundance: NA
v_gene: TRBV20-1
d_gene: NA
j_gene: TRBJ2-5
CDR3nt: TGCAGTGCTACCAGGCGGGCTAGTAAGGAGACCCAGTACTTC
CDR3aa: CSATRRASKETQYF

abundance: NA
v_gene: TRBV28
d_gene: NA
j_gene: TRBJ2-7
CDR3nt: TGTGCCAGCAGTCCCGGGAGAAAGGAGCAGTACTTC
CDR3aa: CASSPGRKEQYF

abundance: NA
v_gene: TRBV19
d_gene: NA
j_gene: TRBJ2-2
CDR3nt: TGTGCCAGTAGTACCTGGACCGACACCGGGGAGCTGTTTTTT
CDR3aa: CASSTWTDTGELFF

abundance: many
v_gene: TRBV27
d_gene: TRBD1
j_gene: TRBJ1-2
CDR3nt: TGTGCCAGCAGTACGCTACAGGGGGGGGGTATCGGCTACACCTTC
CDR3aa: CASSTLQGGGIGYTF

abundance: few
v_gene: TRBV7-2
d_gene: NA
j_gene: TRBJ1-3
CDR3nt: TGTGCCAGCAGCTTCGGGGGTTTAGCCTCTGGAAACACCATATATTTT
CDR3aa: CASSFGGLASGNTIYF

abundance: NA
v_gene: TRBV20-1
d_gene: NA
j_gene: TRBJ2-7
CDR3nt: TGCAGTGCTAGATACCGAGCGGCCTACGAGCAGTACTTC
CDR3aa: CSARYRAAYEQYF

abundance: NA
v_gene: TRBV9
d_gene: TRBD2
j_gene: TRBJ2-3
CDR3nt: TGTGCCAGCAGCGTAGGAAGCGGGAGGATTAGCACAGATACGCAGTATTTT
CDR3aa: CASSVGSGRISTDTQYF

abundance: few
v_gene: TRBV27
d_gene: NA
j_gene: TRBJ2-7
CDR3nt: TGTGCCAGCAGTTCCGCGGGCCCCGGGGAGCAGTACTTC
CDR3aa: CASSSAGPGEQYF

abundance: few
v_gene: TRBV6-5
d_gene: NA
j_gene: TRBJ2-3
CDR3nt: TGTGCCAGCAGTTACGGCCCCACAGATACGCAGTATTTT
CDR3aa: CASSYGPTDTQYF

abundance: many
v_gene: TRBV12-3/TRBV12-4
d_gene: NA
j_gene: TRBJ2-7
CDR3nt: TGTGCCAGCAGTTTATCTGCTTACGAGCAGTACTTC
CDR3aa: CASSLSAYEQYF

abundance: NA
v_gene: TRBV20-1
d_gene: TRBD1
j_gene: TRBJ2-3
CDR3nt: TGCAGTGCCCTGACAGGGACCTTCACAGATACGCAGTATTTT
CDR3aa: CSALTGTFTDTQYF

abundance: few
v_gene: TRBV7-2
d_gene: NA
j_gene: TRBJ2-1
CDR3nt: TGTGCCAGCAGCTTAGGCGGGGCGACATACAATGAGCAGTTCTTC
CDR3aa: CASSLGGATYNEQFF

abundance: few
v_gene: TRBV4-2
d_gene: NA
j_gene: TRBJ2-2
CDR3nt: TGTGCCAGCAGCCAAACATTGACTGCAACCGGGGAGCTGTTTTTT
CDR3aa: CASSQTLTATGELFF

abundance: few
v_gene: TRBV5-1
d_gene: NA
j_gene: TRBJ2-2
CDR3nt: TGCGCCGGATCGACCGGGACTCAGAACACCGGGGAGCTGTTTTTT
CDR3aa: CAGSTGTQNTGELFF

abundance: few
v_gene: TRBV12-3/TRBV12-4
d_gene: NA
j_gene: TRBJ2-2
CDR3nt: TGTGCCAGCAGGTCAGGGGCGCGGACCGGGGAGCTGTTTTTT
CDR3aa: CASRSGARTGELFF

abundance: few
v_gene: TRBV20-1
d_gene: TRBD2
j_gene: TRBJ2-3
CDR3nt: TGCAGTGCCAGGACTAGAGGCACAGATACGCAGTATTTT
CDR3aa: CSARTRGTDTQYF

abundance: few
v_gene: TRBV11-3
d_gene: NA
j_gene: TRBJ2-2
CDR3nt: TGTGCCAGCAGCGCAACAGGGCACACCGGGGAGCTGTTTTTT
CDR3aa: CASSATGHTGELFF

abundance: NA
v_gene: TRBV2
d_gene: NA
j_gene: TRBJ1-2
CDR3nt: TGTGCCAGCAGTGACTGGGGGGGGGACTATGGCTACACCTTC
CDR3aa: CASSDWGGDYGYTF

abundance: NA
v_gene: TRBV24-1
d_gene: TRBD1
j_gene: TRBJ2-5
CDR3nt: TGTGCCACCAGTGACATGGGACAGGGAATCCGCGAGACCCAGTACTTC
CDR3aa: CATSDMGQGIRETQYF

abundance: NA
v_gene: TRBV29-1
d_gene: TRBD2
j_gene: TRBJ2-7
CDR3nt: TGCAGCGTTTGGACTAGCGGGGTCCACGAGCAGTACTTC
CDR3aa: CSVWTSGVHEQYF